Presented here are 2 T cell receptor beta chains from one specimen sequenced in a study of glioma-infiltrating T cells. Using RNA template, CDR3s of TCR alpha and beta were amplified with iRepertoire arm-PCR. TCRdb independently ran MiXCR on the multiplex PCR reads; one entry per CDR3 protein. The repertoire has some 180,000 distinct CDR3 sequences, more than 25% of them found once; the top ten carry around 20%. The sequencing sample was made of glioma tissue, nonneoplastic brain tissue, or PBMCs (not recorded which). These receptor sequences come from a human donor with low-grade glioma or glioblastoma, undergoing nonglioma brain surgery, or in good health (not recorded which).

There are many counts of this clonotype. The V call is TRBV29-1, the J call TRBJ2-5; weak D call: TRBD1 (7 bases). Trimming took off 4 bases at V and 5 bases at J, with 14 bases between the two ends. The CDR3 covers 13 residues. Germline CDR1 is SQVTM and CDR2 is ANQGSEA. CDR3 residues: CSVARGRTETQYF. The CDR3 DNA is TGCAGCGTTGCCAGGGGGAGGACGGAGACCCAGTACTTC.

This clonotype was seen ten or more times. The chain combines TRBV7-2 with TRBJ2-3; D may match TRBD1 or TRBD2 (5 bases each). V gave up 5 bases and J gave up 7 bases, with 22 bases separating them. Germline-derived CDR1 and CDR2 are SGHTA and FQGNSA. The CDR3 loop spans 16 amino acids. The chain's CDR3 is CASSPPGTGLQYTQYF. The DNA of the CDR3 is TGTGCCAGCAGCCCCCCCGGGACGGGCCTCCAATATACGCAGTATTTT.